The rows below give T cell receptor beta chains drawn from one sample of a study of cytomegalovirus exposure and HLA in healthy donors. Profiled with immunoSEQ multiplex PCR; TCRdb holds only in-frame clones, not every one. In the table there are roughly 140,000 clones, roughly 80% of which are singletons. The sequencing input was PBMCs. These receptors came from a woman aged 40-49 years in good health and CMV-seropositive. CDR3s include the opening cysteine and the closing phenylalanine or tryptophan. D genes are given only for firm matches. The size of a clone is reported for some rows only, either as once, few or many, or as a class for expanded clones.

TRBJ1-2 - TRBV20-1 - CSARGGDGYTF TGCAGTGCGAGGGGGGGAGATGGCTACACCTTC
TRBJ1-1 - TRBV6-5 - CASSYGAGNTEAFF TGTGCCAGCAGTTACGGTGCAGGGAACACTGAAGCTTTCTTT
TRBJ2-1 TRBD2 TRBV2 - CASSTHGSGSNEQFF TGTGCCAGCAGTACCCACGGTAGCGGGAGCAATGAGCAGTTCTTC
TRBJ1-1 - TRBV12-5 - CASGQDPPGTEAFF TGTGCTAGTGGACAGGATCCCCCTGGGACTGAAGCTTTCTTT
TRBJ2-7 - TRBV28 - CASRRQVGLYEQYF TGTGCCAGCAGGAGACAGGTAGGCCTCTACGAGCAGTACTTC
TRBJ2-1 TRBD1 TRBV28 - CASMATGGLEQFF TGTGCCAGCATGGCGACAGGGGGTTTAGAGCAGTTCTTC
TRBJ2-1 TRBD1 TRBV7-9 - CASSFPTRQGNNEQFF TGTGCCAGCAGCTTCCCTACCCGACAGGGAAACAATGAGCAGTTCTTC
TRBJ2-7 - TRBV5-4 - CASSRATSSSEQYF TGTGCCAGCAGCCGGGCCACTAGTTCATCCGAGCAGTACTTC
TRBJ2-7 TRBD1 TRBV14 - CASSQLDRGTYEQYF TGTGCCAGCAGCCAATTGGACAGGGGGACCTACGAGCAGTACTTC
TRBJ2-1 - TRBV7-9 - CASSLEKLPSYNEQFF TGTGCCAGCAGCTTGGAGAAGCTTCCCTCCTACAATGAGCAGTTCTTC
TRBJ2-4 - TRBV9 - CASSPGAGKNIQYF TGTGCCAGCAGCCCTGGGGCAGGGAAGAACATTCAGTACTTC
TRBJ1-3 TRBD1 TRBV4-3 few CASSQEVTGRNTIYF TGCGCCAGCAGCCAAGAGGTGACAGGGAGAAACACCATATATTTT
TRBJ2-3 - TRBV5-1 - CASSSGGTDTQYF TGCGCCAGCAGCTCTGGCGGTACAGATACGCAGTATTTT
TRBJ2-1 - TRBV7-7 - CASSPMFF TGTGCTAGCAGCCCTATGTTCTTC
TRBJ1-5 - TRBV28 - CASSFWVGEGNQPQHF TGTGCCAGCAGTTTCTGGGTGGGAGAGGGCAATCAGCCCCAGCATTTT
TRBJ2-5 TRBD2 TRBV7-8 - CASSLVAGGWETQYF TGTGCCAGCAGCTTAGTTGCGGGAGGGTGGGAGACCCAGTACTTC
TRBJ1-1 TRBD1 TRBV27 - CASSSRQGRRNTEAFF TGTGCCAGCAGTTCGAGACAGGGGAGGCGGAACACTGAAGCTTTCTTT
TRBJ2-7 TRBD1 TRBV11-2 - CASSLGWDRVLYEQYF TGTGCCAGCAGCTTAGGGTGGGACAGGGTCCTCTACGAGCAGTACTTC
TRBJ2-7 TRBD1 TRBV15 - CATSRDVRSTGGAPRGEQYF TGTGCCACCAGCAGAGATGTCCGTAGCACAGGGGGCGCCCCACGCGGCGAGCAGTACTTC
TRBJ2-3 TRBD2 TRBV2 - CATLRTSGATDTQYF TGTGCCACCCTCCGGACTAGCGGGGCCACAGATACGCAGTATTTT
TRBJ2-3 TRBD2 TRBV30 - CAWSVGTSTDTQYF TGTGCCTGGAGTGTTGGGACTAGCACCGATACGCAGTATTTT
TRBJ1-5 - TRBV19 - CASSLDRGRTQPQHF TGTGCCAGTAGTCTGGACAGAGGCCGGACTCAGCCCCAGCATTTT